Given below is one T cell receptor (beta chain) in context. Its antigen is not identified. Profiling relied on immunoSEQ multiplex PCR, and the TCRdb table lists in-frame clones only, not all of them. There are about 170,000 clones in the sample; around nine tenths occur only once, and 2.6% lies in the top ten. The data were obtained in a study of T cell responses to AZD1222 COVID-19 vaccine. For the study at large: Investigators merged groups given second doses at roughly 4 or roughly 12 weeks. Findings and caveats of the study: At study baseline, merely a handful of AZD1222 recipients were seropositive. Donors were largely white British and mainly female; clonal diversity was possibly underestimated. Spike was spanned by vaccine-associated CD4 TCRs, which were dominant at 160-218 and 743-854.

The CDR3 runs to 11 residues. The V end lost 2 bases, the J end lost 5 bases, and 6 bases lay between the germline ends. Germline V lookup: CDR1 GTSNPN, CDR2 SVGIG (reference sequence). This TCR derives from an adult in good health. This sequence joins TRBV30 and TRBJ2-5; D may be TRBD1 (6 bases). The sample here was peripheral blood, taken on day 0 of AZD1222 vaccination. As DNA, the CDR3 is TGTGCCTGGAGTCAGGGGGAGACCCAGTACTTC. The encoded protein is CAWSQGETQYF. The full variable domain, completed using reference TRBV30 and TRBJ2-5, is SQTIHQWPATLVQPVGSPLSLECTVEGTSNPNLYWYRQAAGRGLQLLFYSVGIGQISSEVPQNLSASRPQDRQFILSSKKLLLSDSGFYLCAWSQGETQYFGPGTRLLVL.